The present TCR beta chain was sequenced within a study of blood T cells in healthy people across ages. Study-level findings and limits: Diversity estimated from one million T cells was considered an underestimate.

Next came a second PCR, run for roughly 6 to 11 cycles, which used a sample-barcoded 5' primer along with a J-beta primer mix. Each TCR beta cDNA got a 12-nucleotide random molecular identifier. TCRdb fed the 5' RACE reads into MiXCR, producing one record per CDR3 protein. The profile shows 500,000 to 600,000 distinct CDR3 sequences, 27% of them singletons. The CDR3 is 15 residues long. Germline V lookup: CDR1 LGHNA, CDR2 YSLEER. Trimming removed 4 bases from V and 3 bases from J; junction bases left unmatched: 7. Per sample, at least 5.5 micrograms of total RNA were extracted. Points on this clonotype: Its target is not known.

The receptor was isolated from a woman in her seventies in good health. This chain connects TRBV4-3 to TRBJ2-3; 7 bases line up with TRBD1. Material for sequencing was blood. The DNA of the CDR3 is TGCGCCAGCAGCCCGTCCGACAGGGTAACAGATACGCAGTATTTT. This encodes CASSPSDRVTDTQYF.